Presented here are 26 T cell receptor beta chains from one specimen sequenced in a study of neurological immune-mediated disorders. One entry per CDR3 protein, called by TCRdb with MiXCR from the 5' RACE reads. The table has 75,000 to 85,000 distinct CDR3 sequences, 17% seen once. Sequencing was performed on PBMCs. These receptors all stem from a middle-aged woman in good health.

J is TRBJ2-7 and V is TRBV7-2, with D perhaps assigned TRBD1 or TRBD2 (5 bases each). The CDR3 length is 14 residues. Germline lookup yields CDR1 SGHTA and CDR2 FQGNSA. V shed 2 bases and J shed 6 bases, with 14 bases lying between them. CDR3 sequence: CASSLLTRESEQYF. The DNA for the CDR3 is TGTGCCAGCAGCTTACTCACCAGGGAGTCCGAGCAGTACTTC.

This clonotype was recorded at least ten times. The CDR3 reads CASSVVGGANNEQFF. CDR3 bases: TGTGCCAGCAGCGTAGTCGGGGGGGCCAACAATGAGCAGTTCTTC. V gene TRBV9 combines with J gene TRBJ2-1, with TRBD2 matching 8 bases. Germline V gene data show CDR1 as SGDLS and CDR2 as YYNGEE. The trim removed 0 bases at V and 5 bases at J, leaving 4 bases unmatched. This CDR3 is built from 15 residues.

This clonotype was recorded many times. CDR3 in amino acids: CASRPGTGVRYEQFF. In nucleotides, the CDR3 is TGTGCCAGCAGGCCCGGGACAGGGGTTAGGTATGAGCAGTTCTTC. The chain employs TRBV6-5 and TRBJ2-1; TRBD1 matches at 10 bases. V lost 6 bases to trimming and J lost 8 bases; unmatched junction nucleotides: 10. The germline V gene has CDR1 MNHEY and CDR2 SVGAGI. The length of the CDR3 is 15 residues.

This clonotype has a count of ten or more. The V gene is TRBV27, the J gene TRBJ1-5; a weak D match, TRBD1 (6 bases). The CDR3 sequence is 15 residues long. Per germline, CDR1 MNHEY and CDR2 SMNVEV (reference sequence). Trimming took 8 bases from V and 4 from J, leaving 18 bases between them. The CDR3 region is CASPGMVGANQPQHF. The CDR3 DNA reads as TGTGCCAGCCCGGGAATGGTGGGGGCGAATCAGCCCCAGCATTTT.

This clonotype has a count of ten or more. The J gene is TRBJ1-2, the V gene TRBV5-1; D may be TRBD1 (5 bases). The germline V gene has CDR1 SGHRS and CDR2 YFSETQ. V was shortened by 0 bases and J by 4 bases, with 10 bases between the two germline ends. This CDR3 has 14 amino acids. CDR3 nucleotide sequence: TGCGCCAGCAGCTTGGAAGAGGGACTCTATGGCTACACCTTC. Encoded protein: CASSLEEGLYGYTF.

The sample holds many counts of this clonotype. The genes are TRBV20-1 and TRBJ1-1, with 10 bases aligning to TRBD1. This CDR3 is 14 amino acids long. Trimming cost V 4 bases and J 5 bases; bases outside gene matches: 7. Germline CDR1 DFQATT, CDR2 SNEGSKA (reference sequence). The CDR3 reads CSATRQGAGTEAFF. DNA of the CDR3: TGCAGTGCTACCCGACAGGGGGCGGGTACTGAAGCTTTCTTT.

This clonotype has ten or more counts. DNA of the CDR3: TGCGCCAGCAGCCATGGGGAGGACGGAGAGACCCAGTACTTC. Translation: CASSHGEDGETQYF. The chain couples TRBV5-1 to TRBJ2-5; TRBD2 is a possible D gene (6 bases). The germline gives CDR1 SGHRS, CDR2 YFSETQ. This CDR3 is 14 amino acids long. Trimming took 4 bases from V and 4 from J, leaving 14 bases between them.

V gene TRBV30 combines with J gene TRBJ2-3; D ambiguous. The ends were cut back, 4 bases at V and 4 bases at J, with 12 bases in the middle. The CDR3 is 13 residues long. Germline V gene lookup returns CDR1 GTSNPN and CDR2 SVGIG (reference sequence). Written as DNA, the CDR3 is TGTGCCTGGACCGCTAGTAGCCCAGATACGCAGTATTTT. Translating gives CAWTASSPDTQYF.

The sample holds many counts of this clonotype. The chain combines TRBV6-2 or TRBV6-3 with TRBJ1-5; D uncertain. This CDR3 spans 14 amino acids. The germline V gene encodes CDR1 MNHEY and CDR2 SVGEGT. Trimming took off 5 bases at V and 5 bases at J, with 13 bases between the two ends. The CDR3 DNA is TGTGCCAGCAGTAGTAGAGGAATGGATCAGCCCCAGCATTTT. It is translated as CASSSRGMDQPQHF.

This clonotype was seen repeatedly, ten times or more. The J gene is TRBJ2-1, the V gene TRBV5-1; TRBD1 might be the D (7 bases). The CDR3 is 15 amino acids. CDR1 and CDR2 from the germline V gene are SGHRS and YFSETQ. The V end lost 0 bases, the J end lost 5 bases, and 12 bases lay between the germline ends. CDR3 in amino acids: CASSLEGRGDNEQFF. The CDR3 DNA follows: TGCGCCAGCAGCTTGGAGGGCAGGGGGGACAATGAGCAGTTCTTC.

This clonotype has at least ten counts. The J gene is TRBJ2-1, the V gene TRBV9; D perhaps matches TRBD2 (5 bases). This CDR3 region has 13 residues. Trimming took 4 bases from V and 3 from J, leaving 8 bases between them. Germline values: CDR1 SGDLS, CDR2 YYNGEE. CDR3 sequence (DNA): TGTGCCAGCAGCCCTAGCTTCTACAATGAGCAGTTCTTC. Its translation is CASSPSFYNEQFF.

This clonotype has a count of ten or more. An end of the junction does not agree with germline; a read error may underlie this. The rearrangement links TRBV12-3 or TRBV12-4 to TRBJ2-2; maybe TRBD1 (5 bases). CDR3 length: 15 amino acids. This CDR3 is CASSFRAGNAGELFF. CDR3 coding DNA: TGTGCCAGCAGTTTTCGGGCAGGGAACGCCGGGGAGCTGTTTTTT.

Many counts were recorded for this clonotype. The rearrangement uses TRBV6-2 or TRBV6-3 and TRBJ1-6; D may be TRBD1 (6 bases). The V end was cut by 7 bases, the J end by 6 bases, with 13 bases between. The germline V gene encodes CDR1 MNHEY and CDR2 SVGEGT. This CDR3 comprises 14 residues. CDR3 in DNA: TGTGCCAGCACAGGGGCAGGGAGTAATTCACCCCTCCACTTT. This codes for CASTGAGSNSPLHF.

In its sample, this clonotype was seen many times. For the CDR3, the DNA is TGCGCCAGCAGCTCCTGGTTAGGGGCTGAAGCTTTCTTT. It translates to CASSSWLGAEAFF. The genes are TRBV5-1 and TRBJ1-1; maybe TRBD1 (5 bases). V lost 3 bases and J 6 bases, leaving 12 bases between the germline ends. CDR3 size: 13 residues. CDR1 SGHRS and CDR2 YFSETQ come from the germline V gene.

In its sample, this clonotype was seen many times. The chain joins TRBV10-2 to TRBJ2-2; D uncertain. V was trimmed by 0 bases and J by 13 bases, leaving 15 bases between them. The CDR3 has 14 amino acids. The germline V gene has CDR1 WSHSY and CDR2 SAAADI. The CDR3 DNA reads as TGCGCCAGCAGTGAGTCAAGCCAGGCGGTGCGGCTGTTTTTT. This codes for CASSESSQAVRLFF.

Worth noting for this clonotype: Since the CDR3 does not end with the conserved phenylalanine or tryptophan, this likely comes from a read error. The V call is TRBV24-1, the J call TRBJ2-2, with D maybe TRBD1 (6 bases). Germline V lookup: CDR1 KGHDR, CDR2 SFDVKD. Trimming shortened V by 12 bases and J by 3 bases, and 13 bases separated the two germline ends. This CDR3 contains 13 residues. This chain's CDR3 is CAYEQGYTGELFS. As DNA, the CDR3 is TGTGCCTATGAACAGGGATACACCGGGGAGCTGTTTTCT.

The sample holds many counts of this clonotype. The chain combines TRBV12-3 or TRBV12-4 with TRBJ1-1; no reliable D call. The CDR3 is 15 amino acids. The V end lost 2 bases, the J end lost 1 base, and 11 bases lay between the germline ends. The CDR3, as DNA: TGTGCCAGCAGTTTAAGGAGGGCCCCGAACACTGAAGCTTTCTTT. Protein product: CASSLRRAPNTEAFF.

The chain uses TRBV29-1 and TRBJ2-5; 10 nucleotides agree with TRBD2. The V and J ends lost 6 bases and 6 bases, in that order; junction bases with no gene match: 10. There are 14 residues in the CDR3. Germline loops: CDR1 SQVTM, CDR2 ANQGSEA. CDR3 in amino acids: CSVEPSGGRQTQYF. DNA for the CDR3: TGCAGCGTCGAACCTAGCGGGGGACGACAGACCCAGTACTTC. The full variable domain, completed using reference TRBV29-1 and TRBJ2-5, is SAVISQKPSRDICQRGTSLTIQCQVDSQVTMMFWYRQQPGQSLTLIATANQGSEATYESGFVIDKFPISRPNLTFSTLTVSNMSPEDSSIYLCSVEPSGGRQTQYFGPGTRLLVL.

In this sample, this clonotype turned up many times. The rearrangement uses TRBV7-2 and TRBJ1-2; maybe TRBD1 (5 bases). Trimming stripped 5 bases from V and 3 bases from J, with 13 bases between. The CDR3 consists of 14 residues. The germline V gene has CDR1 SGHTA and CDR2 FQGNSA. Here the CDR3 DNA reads TGTGCCAGCAGCGGCCCAGGGTCCTACTATGGCTACACCTTC. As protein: CASSGPGSYYGYTF.

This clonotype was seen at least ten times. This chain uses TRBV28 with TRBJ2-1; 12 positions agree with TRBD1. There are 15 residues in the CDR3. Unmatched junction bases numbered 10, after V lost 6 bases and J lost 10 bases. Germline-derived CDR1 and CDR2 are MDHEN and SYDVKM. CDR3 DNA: TGTGCCAGCAGCCACCGGGACAGGGGGCTGCGGGAGCAGTTCTTC. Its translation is CASSHRDRGLREQFF.

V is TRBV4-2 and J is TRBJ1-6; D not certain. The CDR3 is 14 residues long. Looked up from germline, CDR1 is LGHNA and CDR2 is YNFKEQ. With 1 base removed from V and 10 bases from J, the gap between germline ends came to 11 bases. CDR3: CASSQAIQGSPLHF. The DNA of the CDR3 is TGTGCCAGCAGCCAAGCCATTCAAGGCTCACCCCTCCACTTT.

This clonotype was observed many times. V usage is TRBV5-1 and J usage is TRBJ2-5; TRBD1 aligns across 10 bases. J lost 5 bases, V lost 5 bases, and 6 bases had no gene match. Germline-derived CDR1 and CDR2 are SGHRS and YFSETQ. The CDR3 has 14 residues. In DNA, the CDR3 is TGCGCCAGCAGAAGGGACAGGGGACAGGAGACCCAGTACTTC. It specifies CASRRDRGQETQYF.

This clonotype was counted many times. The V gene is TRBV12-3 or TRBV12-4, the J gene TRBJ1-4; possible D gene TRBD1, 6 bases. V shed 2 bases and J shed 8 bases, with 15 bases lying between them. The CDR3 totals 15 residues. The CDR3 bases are TGTGCCAGCAGTTTATCGGCAGGGGCCGTGGAAAAACTGTTTTTT. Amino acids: CASSLSAGAVEKLFF.

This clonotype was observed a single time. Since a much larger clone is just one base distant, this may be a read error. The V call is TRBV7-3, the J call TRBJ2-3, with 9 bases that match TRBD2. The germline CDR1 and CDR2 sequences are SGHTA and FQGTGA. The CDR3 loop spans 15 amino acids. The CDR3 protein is CASSSSGGPTYTQYF. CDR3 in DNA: TGTGCCAGCAGCTCCAGCGGGGGGCCCACATATACGCAGTATTTT.

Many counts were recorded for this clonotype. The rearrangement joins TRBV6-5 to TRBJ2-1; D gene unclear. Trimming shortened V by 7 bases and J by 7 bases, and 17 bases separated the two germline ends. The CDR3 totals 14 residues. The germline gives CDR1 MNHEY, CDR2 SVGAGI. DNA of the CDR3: TGTGCCAGCAACCCGTTTCCGGCGCAAAATGAGCAGTTCTTC. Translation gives CASNPFPAQNEQFF.

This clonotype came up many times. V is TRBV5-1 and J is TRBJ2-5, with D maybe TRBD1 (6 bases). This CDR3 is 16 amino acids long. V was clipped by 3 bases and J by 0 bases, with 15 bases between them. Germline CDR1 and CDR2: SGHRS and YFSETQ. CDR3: CASSSTLTGYQETQYF. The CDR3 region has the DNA TGCGCCAGCAGCTCAACTCTTACAGGGTACCAAGAGACCCAGTACTTC.